One and the same sample provided the 25 T cell receptor beta chains below, sequenced in a study of technical replicates of blood from a handful of donors. Sequencing used immunoSEQ multiplex PCR; TCRdb keeps in-frame clones, though not all of them. Among around 15,000 clones listed, 85% to 90% were seen once. The sequenced sample was PBMCs. These receptors were taken from a human donor in good health.

This sequence joins TRBV4-2 and TRBJ2-1; 11 nucleotides match TRBD2. The CDR3 length is 16 residues. V lost 1 base to trimming and J lost 8 bases; unmatched junction nucleotides: 7. CDR1 and CDR2 from the germline V gene are LGHNA and YNFKEQ. DNA for the CDR3: TGTGCCAGCAGCCAAGGGCCTAGCGGGAGGATGGATGAGCAGTTCTTC. Protein product: CASSQGPSGRMDEQFF.

V is TRBV28 and J is TRBJ2-7, with 9 bases that match TRBD1. Germline V CDR1 and CDR2: MDHEN, SYDVKM. This CDR3 has 14 amino acids. V was pared by 7 bases and J by 3 bases, with 7 bases of the junction left unmatched. CDR3 amino acids: CASTPGGQGYEQYF. The CDR3 DNA is TGTGCCAGCACCCCGGGGGGACAGGGCTACGAGCAGTACTTC.

The rearrangement links TRBV7-8 to TRBJ1-2; 8 bases fit TRBD1. V lost 1 base to trimming and J lost 8 bases; unmatched junction nucleotides: 9. The CDR3 extends over 15 amino acids. In germline, CDR1 is SGHVS, CDR2 FQNEAQ. The CDR3 sequence: CASSLGGTGSWGYTF. The CDR3 nucleotides read TGTGCCAGCAGCTTAGGAGGGACAGGATCTTGGGGCTACACCTTC. The entire variable domain, with the rest obtained from reference TRBV7-8 and TRBJ1-2, is as follows: GAGVSQSPRYKVAKRGQDVALRCDPISGHVSLFWYQQALGQGPEFLTYFQNEAQLDKSGLPSDRFFAERPEGSVSTLKIQRTQQEDSAVYLCASSLGGTGSWGYTFGSGTRLTVV.

The chain links TRBV5-4 to TRBJ2-4; 10 positions match TRBD2. J lost 9 bases, V lost 0 bases, and 9 bases had no gene match. The CDR3 extends over 16 amino acids. Looked up from germline, CDR1 is SGHNT and CDR2 is YYREEE (reference sequence). This chain's CDR3 is CASSLGGLAGVGIQYF. The CDR3 bases are TGTGCCAGCAGCTTGGGTGGGCTAGCGGGAGTTGGCATTCAGTACTTC.

The rearrangement joins TRBV6-1 to TRBJ2-1; a possible D gene is TRBD2 (6 bases). V shed 0 bases and J shed 0 bases, with 6 bases lying between them. Germline V gene sequence: CDR1 MNHNS, CDR2 SASEGT. The CDR3 loop spans 15 amino acids. CDR3 loop: CASSEASGSYNEQFF. In DNA form, the CDR3 reads TGTGCCAGCAGTGAAGCTAGCGGCTCCTACAATGAGCAGTTCTTC.

The J gene is TRBJ2-3, the V gene TRBV18; D perhaps matches TRBD1 (5 bases). The CDR3 is 14 residues long. The V and J ends lost 5 bases and 0 bases respectively, with 9 bases between them. The germline V gene encodes CDR1 KGHSH and CDR2 LQKENI. The CDR3 spells CASSSRQSTDTQYF. DNA of the CDR3: TGTGCCAGCTCATCCCGACAGAGCACAGATACGCAGTATTTT.

This clone was recorded only once. The V and J genes are TRBV2 and TRBJ2-2; TRBD2 matches 11 bases. Germline V gene lookup returns CDR1 SNHLY and CDR2 FYNNEI. V shed 6 bases and J 7 bases; nucleotides not matched to a gene: 4. This CDR3 has 14 amino acids. This CDR3 is CASRGTSGSGELFF. In DNA, the CDR3 is TGTGCCAGCAGAGGGACTAGCGGAAGCGGGGAGCTGTTTTTT. Full variable domain (missing parts from reference TRBV2 and TRBJ2-2): EPEVTQTPSHQVTQMGQEVILRCVPISNHLYFYWYRQILGQKVEFLVSFYNNEISEKSEIFDDQFSVERPDGSNFTLKIRSTKLEDSAMYFCASRGTSGSGELFFGEGSRLTVL.

The J gene is TRBJ1-3, the V gene TRBV9; D perhaps matches TRBD1 (5 bases). The CDR3 is 14 amino acids. V lost 4 bases and J lost 2, with 10 bases in between. Germline V gene lookup returns CDR1 SGDLS and CDR2 YYNGEE. Here the CDR3 reads CASSPREAGNTIYF. CDR3 nucleotides: TGTGCCAGCAGCCCCAGGGAGGCTGGAAACACCATATATTTT.

V gene TRBV5-1 combines with J gene TRBJ2-1; tentative D call: TRBD2 (6 bases). V was cut by 0 bases and J by 7 bases, with 11 bases left in between. There are 14 residues in the CDR3. Looked up from germline, CDR1 is SGHRS and CDR2 is YFSETQ. The CDR3 nucleotides are TGCGCCAGCAGCTTGGGGGACTCCGTGAATGAGCAGTTCTTC. Protein sequence: CASSLGDSVNEQFF.

This clone was picked up one time. The rearrangement uses TRBV2 and TRBJ2-7, with 9 nucleotides matching TRBD1. J gave up 6 bases and V 6 bases, and 15 bases lay outside the gene matches. Germline V gene lookup returns CDR1 SNHLY and CDR2 FYNNEI. This CDR3 spans 16 amino acids. The DNA for the CDR3 is TGTGCCAGCAGCGTACTAGGACAGGGGACCCACGGCGAGCAGTACTTC. Translating gives CASSVLGQGTHGEQYF.

The chain joins TRBV28 to TRBJ2-7, with 7 nucleotides matching TRBD1. The CDR3 runs to 14 residues. V gave up 2 bases and J gave up 4 bases; unmatched junction bases: 5. Germline values: CDR1 MDHEN, CDR2 SYDVKM. This chain's CDR3 is CASSLGDRVYEQYF. The CDR3 DNA reads as TGTGCCAGCAGTTTAGGCGACAGGGTTTACGAGCAGTACTTC.

The chain employs TRBV6-1 and TRBJ2-7; the match to TRBD2 covers 7 bases. The CDR3 is 11 residues long. Per germline, CDR1 MNHNS and CDR2 SASEGT. Trimming took 11 bases from V and 5 from J; bases not matched to a gene: 6. This CDR3 is CAWGEGNEQYF. The DNA for the CDR3 is TGTGCCTGGGGGGAGGGAAACGAGCAGTACTTC.

The chain is built from TRBV7-8 and TRBJ1-5, with no clear D. The V end lost 1 base, the J end lost 2 bases, and 9 bases lay between the germline ends. Germline V lookup: CDR1 SGHVS, CDR2 FQNEAQ. This CDR3 is 15 amino acids long. CDR3 protein: CASSLGAAGNQPQHF. The CDR3 DNA follows: TGTGCCAGCAGCTTAGGGGCTGCTGGCAATCAGCCCCAGCATTTT.

This clone has only a few counts. The rearrangement uses TRBV19 and TRBJ2-4, with TRBD2 matching over 7 bases. Germline lookup yields CDR1 LNHDA and CDR2 SQIVND (reference sequence). With V trimmed by 6 bases and J by 0 bases, 11 bases remained unmatched. The CDR3 spans 17 residues. CDR3 sequence (DNA): TGTGCCAGTAGCCGCCGGGAGGCGGGAGTAGCCAAAAACATTCAGTACTTC. It translates to CASSRREAGVAKNIQYF.

The genes are TRBV10-3 and TRBJ2-3, with TRBD2 identical over 12 bases. The CDR3 spans 18 residues. Looked up from germline, CDR1 is ENHRY and CDR2 is SYGVKD. The ends lost 3 bases at V and 0 bases at J; junction bases unmatched: 7. The CDR3 nucleotides read TGTGCCATCAGTGAAGCACTAGCGGGAGGATCTAGCACAGATACGCAGTATTTT. It specifies CAISEALAGGSSTDTQYF.

The CDR3 sequence is CASSLERDREWETQYF. The CDR3 DNA reads TGCGCCAGCAGCTTGGAGCGGGACAGGGAATGGGAGACCCAGTACTTC. The gene calls are TRBV5-1 and TRBJ2-5, with TRBD1 matching over 9 bases. V gave up 0 bases and J gave up 5 bases; unmatched junction bases: 8. This CDR3 is 16 amino acids long. Germline assignment: CDR1 SGHRS and CDR2 YFSETQ. Full variable domain (rest looked up from reference TRBV5-1 and TRBJ2-5): KAGVTQTPRYLIKTRGQQVTLSCSPISGHRSVSWYQQTPGQGLQFLFEYFSETQRNKGNFPGRFSGRQFSNSRSEMNVSTLELGDSALYLCASSLERDREWETQYFGPGTRLLVL.

The genes are TRBV9 and TRBJ2-1; D is unresolved. The germline V gene has CDR1 SGDLS and CDR2 YYNGEE. V was clipped by 0 bases and J by 5 bases, with 12 bases between them. The CDR3 is 15 amino acids. Here the CDR3 reads CASSVVGDVDNEQFF. The CDR3 region has the DNA TGTGCCAGCAGCGTAGTCGGAGACGTTGACAATGAGCAGTTCTTC.

The V gene is TRBV5-3, the J gene TRBJ1-2; TRBD1 matches 8 bases. TRBV5-3 is sorted into the ORF group, with uncertain function. With V trimmed by 8 bases and J by 4 bases, 10 bases remained unmatched. The CDR3 runs to 14 residues. The chain's CDR3 is CASPLLGQVYGYTF. The DNA of the CDR3 is TGTGCCAGTCCCCTGCTGGGACAGGTCTATGGCTACACCTTC.

The rearrangement links TRBV7-8 to TRBJ1-3; TRBD1 matches 10 bases. Germline CDR1 reads SGHVS; CDR2 reads FQNEAQ. This CDR3 has 17 residues. V shed 1 base, J shed 2 bases, and the junction held 5 bases outside the gene matches. CDR3 sequence: CASSLGRDRGAGNTIYF. CDR3 in DNA: TGTGCCAGCAGCTTAGGAAGGGACAGGGGAGCTGGAAACACCATATATTTT. Using reference TRBV7-8 and TRBJ1-3 for the parts outside the CDR3, the full variable domain is GAGVSQSPRYKVAKRGQDVALRCDPISGHVSLFWYQQALGQGPEFLTYFQNEAQLDKSGLPSDRFFAERPEGSVSTLKIQRTQQEDSAVYLCASSLGRDRGAGNTIYFGEGSWLTVV.

The rearrangement links TRBV9 to TRBJ2-2, with 8 nucleotides matching TRBD2. V lost 6 bases and J lost 3; bases outside the gene matches: 7. The CDR3 is 15 residues long. Per the germline V gene, CDR1 is SGDLS and CDR2 is YYNGEE. The CDR3 coding sequence is TGTGCCAGCAACCGGGCCGGGAGGGACACCGGGGAGCTGTTTTTT. Protein product: CASNRAGRDTGELFF.

The rearrangement links TRBV5-8 to TRBJ2-7; TRBD1 is a possible D gene (6 bases). CDR1 SGHTS and CDR2 YDEGEE come from the germline V gene. Trimming took 3 bases from V and 3 from J, leaving 13 bases between them. The CDR3 covers 14 residues. This CDR3 is CASSSHGRGYEQYF. CDR3 sequence (DNA): TGTGCCAGCAGCTCCCATGGCAGGGGCTACGAGCAGTACTTC. Combining the CDR3 with reference TRBV5-8 and TRBJ2-7 gives the whole variable domain EAGVTQSPTHLIKTRGQQATLRCSPISGHTSVYWYQQALGLGLQFLLWYDEGEERNRGNFPPRFSGRQFPNYSSELNVNALELEDSALYLCASSSHGRGYEQYFGPGTRLTVT.

The V call is TRBV19, the J call TRBJ2-1; TRBD2 matches 12 bases. V lost 0 bases, J lost 1 base, and 7 bases stayed unmatched. Germline V CDR1 and CDR2: LNHDA, SQIVND (reference sequence). This CDR3 comprises 19 residues. CDR3 protein: CASSIDPSGRAGSYNEQFF. CDR3 coding DNA: TGTGCCAGTAGTATAGATCCTAGCGGGAGGGCCGGATCCTACAATGAGCAGTTCTTC.

The rearrangement uses TRBV5-1 and TRBJ1-2; D possibly corresponds to TRBD1 (6 bases). V lost 0 bases and J lost 2, with 8 bases in between. Germline V gives CDR1 SGHRS, CDR2 YFSETQ. The CDR3 sequence is 14 residues long. CDR3 nucleotides: TGCGCCAGCAGCTTGGAGGGGGAAAACTATGGCTACACCTTC. Amino acids: CASSLEGENYGYTF.

The chain links TRBV15 to TRBJ2-7; TRBD2 might be the D (6 bases). There are 14 residues in the CDR3. V lost 0 bases and J 4 bases, leaving 10 bases between the germline ends. The germline V gene encodes CDR1 LNHNV and CDR2 YYDKDF (reference sequence). CDR3 in amino acids: CATSRDRGIYEQYF. CDR3 DNA: TGTGCCACCAGCAGAGATCGCGGGATTTACGAGCAGTACTTC.

The CDR3 sequence: CASTPVLTDTEAFF. The CDR3 region has the DNA TGTGCCAGCACCCCTGTCCTGACAGACACTGAAGCTTTCTTT. The rearrangement links TRBV5-5 to TRBJ1-1, with a tentative D call TRBD1 (5 bases). The CDR3 length is 14 residues. CDR1 and CDR2 (germline): SGHKS, YYEKEE (reference sequence). Trimming left V 6 bases short and J 3 bases short, with 15 bases between.